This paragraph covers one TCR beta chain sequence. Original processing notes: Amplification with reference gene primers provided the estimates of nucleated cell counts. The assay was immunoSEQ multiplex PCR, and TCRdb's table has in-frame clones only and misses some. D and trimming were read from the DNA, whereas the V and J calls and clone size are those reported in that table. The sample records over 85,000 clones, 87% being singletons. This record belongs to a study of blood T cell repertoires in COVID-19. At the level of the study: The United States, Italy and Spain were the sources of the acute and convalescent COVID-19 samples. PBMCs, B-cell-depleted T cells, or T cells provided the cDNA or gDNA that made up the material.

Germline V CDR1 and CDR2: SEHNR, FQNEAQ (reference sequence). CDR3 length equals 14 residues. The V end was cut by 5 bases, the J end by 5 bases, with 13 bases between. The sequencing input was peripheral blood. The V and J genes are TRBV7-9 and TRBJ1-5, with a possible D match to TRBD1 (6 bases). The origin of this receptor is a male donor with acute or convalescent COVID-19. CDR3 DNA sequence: TGTGCCAGCAGCCCACAGGGAGAGTATCAGCCCCAGCATTTT. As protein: CASSPQGEYQPQHF.